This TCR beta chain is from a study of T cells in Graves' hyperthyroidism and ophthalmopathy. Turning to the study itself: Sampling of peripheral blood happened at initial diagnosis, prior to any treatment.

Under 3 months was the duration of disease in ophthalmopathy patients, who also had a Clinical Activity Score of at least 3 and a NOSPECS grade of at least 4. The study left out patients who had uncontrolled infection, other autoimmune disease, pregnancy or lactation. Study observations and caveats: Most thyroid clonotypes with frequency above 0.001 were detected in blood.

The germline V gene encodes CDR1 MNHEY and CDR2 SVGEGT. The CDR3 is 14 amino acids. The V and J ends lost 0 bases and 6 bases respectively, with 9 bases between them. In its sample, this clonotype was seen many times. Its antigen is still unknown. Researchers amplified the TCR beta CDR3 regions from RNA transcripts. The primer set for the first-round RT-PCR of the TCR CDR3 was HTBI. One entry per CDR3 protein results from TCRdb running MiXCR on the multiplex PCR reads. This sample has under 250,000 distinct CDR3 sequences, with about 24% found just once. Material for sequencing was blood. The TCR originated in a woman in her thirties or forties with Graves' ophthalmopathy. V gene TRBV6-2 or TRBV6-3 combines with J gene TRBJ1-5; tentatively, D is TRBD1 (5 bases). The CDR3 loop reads CASSYSRTGQPQHF. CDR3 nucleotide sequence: TGTGCCAGCAGTTACTCGCGTACAGGTCAGCCCCAGCATTTT.